Listed below are T cell receptor beta chains from one sample, sequenced in a study of blood T cell repertoires in COVID-19. The assay was immunoSEQ multiplex PCR, and TCRdb's table has in-frame clones only and misses some. The sample includes roughly 280,000 clones, about 90% of them seen just once. The source material was peripheral blood. These receptors came from a woman aged 25 to 45 with COVID-19, enrolled during active disease. Both conserved end residues are part of each CDR3. D genes are given only for firm matches. Not all rows give a size; the values are once, few, many and, for expanded clones, a class.

clone_size j_call v_call d_call cdr3_aa cdr3_nt
- TRBJ2-7 TRBV10-3 TRBD2 CAAGGTSGSYEQYF TGTGCCGCCGGCGGGACTAGCGGGTCCTACGAGCAGTACTTC
- TRBJ2-5 TRBV11-3 TRBD1 CASSSDRGETQYF TGTGCCAGCAGCTCCGACAGGGGTGAGACCCAGTACTTC
- TRBJ2-3 TRBV7-9 - CASSLAEPDTQYF TGTGCCAGCAGCTTAGCGGAGCCGGATACGCAGTATTTT
- TRBJ2-3 TRBV5-6 - CASSLTGQTTDTQYF TGTGCCAGCAGCTTAACAGGGCAGACCACAGATACGCAGTATTTT
- TRBJ1-6 TRBV7-9 - CASSGAGSDSPLHF TGTGCCAGCAGCGGCGCAGGCTCGGATTCACCCCTCCACTTT
- TRBJ2-7 TRBV19 TRBD1 CASSMGTGSYEQYF TGTGCCAGTAGTATGGGGACAGGATCGTACGAGCAGTACTTC
- TRBJ2-1 TRBV21-1 - CASSTPGLANSYNEQFF TGTGCCAGCAGCACCCCGGGACTAGCGAACTCCTACAATGAGCAGTTCTTC
- TRBJ2-7 TRBV28 - CASSLKVGRDEQYF TGTGCCAGCAGTCTTAAGGTGGGCAGGGACGAGCAGTACTTC
few TRBJ2-3 TRBV7-3 TRBD2 CASSPRRGGSSDTQYF TGTGCCAGCAGCCCGCGGAGAGGCGGGAGCTCAGATACGCAGTATTTT
- TRBJ1-1 TRBV7-8 - CASSPNRAGTEAFF TGTGCCAGCAGCCCTAACAGGGCTGGCACTGAAGCTTTCTTT
- TRBJ2-1 TRBV28 TRBD2 CASSPSGLAGVDEQFF TGTGCCAGCAGCCCCTCCGGACTAGCGGGAGTGGATGAGCAGTTCTTC
- TRBJ2-4 TRBV7-8 - CASSPESGGAKNIQYF TGTGCCAGCAGCCCAGAGTCCGGAGGGGCCAAAAACATTCAGTACTTC
- TRBJ2-1 TRBV14 TRBD2 CASSQGLKISGRRAYNEQFF TGTGCCAGCAGCCAAGGCCTGAAAATTAGCGGGAGGAGAGCATACAATGAGCAGTTCTTC
- TRBJ2-2 TRBV2 TRBD1 CASRTGGTGELFF TGTGCCAGCAGGACAGGGGGCACCGGGGAGCTGTTTTTT
- TRBJ1-1 TRBV25-1 TRBD1 CASSPLPGQGVEGAFF TGTGCCAGCAGTCCCCTTCCGGGACAGGGAGTCGAGGGAGCTTTCTTT
few TRBJ2-4 TRBV10-3 TRBD2 CAISESLGRGNIQYF TGTGCCATCAGTGAGTCGCTCGGGAGGGGAAACATTCAGTACTTC
- TRBJ2-3 TRBV15 - CATSREGGAPGDTQYF TGTGCCACCAGCAGAGAGGGGGGGGCGCCGGGAGATACGCAGTATTTT
- TRBJ2-7 TRBV11-2 TRBD1 CASSFGTGPYEQYF TGTGCCAGCAGCTTTGGGACAGGGCCCTACGAGCAGTACTTC
- TRBJ2-4 TRBV6-2/TRBV6-3 - CASSYNSAGAKNIQYF TGTGCCAGCAGTTACAATAGCGCCGGGGCCAAAAACATTCAGTACTTC
- TRBJ2-7 TRBV5-1 - CASSVWGDYEQYF TGCGCCAGCAGCGTTTGGGGGGACTACGAGCAGTACTTC